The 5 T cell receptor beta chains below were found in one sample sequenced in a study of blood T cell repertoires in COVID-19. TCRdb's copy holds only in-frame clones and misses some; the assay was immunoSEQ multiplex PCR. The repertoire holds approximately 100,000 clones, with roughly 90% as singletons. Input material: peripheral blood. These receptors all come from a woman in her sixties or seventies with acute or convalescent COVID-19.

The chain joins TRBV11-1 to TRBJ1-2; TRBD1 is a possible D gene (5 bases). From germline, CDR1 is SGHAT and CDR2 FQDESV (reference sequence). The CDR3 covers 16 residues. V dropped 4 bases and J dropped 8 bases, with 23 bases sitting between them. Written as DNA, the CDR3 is TGTGCCAGCAGCTCCTCGGGGGTGTTGGGGGAAGGCGGCTACACCTTC. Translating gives CASSSSGVLGEGGYTF.

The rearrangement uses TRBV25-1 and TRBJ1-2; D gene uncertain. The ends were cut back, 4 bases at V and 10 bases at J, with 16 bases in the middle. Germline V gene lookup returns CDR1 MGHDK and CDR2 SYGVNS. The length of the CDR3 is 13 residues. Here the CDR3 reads CASSVAIGPFYTF. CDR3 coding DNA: TGTGCCAGCAGTGTCGCCATTGGGCCGTTCTACACCTTC.

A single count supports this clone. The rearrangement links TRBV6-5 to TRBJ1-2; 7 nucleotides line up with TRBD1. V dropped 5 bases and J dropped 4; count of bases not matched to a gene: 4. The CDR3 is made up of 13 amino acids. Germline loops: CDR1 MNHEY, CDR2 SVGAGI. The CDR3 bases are TGTGCCAGCAGTAGGGACAGCTTCTATGGCTACACCTTC. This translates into CASSRDSFYGYTF.

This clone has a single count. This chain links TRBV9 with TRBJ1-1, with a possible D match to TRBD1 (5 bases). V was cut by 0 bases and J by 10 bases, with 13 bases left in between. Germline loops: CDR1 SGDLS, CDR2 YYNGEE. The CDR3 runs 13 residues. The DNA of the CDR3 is TGTGCCAGCAGCGTAGATGCTCGGGGGGTAGCTTTCTTT. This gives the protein CASSVDARGVAFF.

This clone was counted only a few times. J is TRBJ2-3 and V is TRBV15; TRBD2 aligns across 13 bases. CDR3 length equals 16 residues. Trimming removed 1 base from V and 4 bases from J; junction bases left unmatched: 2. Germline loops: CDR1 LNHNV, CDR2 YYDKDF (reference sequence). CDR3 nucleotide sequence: TGTGCCACCAGCAGAGCGGGACTAGCGGGGTCAGATACGCAGTATTTT. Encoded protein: CATSRAGLAGSDTQYF. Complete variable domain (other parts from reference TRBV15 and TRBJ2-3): DAMVIQNPRYQVTQFGKPVTLSCSQTLNHNVMYWYQQKSSQAPKLLFHYYDKDFNNEADTPDNFQSRRPNTSFCFLDIRSPGLGDTAMYLCATSRAGLAGSDTQYFGPGTRLTVL.